Below, one TCR beta chain is given with its context. As yet, its antigen is unknown. 5'RACE with constant-segment primers yielded barcoded, UMI-tagged TCR alpha and TCR beta cDNA libraries. One entry per CDR3 protein, called by TCRdb with MiXCR from the 5' RACE reads. The data contain under 300,000 distinct CDR3 sequences, under 20% of them seen just once; the ten biggest clones take up under 30%. The sample comes from a study of T-cell memory formation after mild COVID-19. Looking at the study overall: Largely, the TCR clusters proved donor specific.

General study results and limits: A second wave expanding day 15 to 37 was CD4+-biased; contracting clones were balanced.

CDR1 is MRHNA, CDR2 SNTAGT, per germline. V lost 0 bases and J lost 11, with 10 bases in between. The CDR3 sequence is 12 residues long. This clonotype was obtained from a man aged 18 to 30 who had mild COVID-19 (a few samples of this study predate the infection). Cell type and time point are not known. The chain carries TRBV6-4 and TRBJ1-1; TRBD1 is a possible D gene (6 bases). The sequencing sample was made of PBMCs or a T cell subset sorted from them (not recorded which). The CDR3: CASSDSGGQAFF. The CDR3 bases are TGTGCCAGCAGTGACTCGGGGGGGCAGGCTTTCTTT.